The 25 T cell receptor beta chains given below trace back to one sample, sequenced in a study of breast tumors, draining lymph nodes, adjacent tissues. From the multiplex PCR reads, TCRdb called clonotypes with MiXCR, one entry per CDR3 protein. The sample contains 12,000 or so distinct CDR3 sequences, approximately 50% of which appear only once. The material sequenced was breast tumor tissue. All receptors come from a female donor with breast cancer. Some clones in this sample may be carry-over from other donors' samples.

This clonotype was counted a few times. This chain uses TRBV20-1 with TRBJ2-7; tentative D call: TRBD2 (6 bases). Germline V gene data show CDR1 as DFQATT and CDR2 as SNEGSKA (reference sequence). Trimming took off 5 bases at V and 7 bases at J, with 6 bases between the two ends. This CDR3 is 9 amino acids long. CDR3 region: CSAGREQYF. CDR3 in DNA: TGCAGTGCTGGGAGGGAGCAGTACTTC.

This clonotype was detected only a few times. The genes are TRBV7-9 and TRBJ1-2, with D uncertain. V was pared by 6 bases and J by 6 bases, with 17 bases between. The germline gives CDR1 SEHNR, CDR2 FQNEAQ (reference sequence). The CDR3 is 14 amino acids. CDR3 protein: CASSDIDGVDGYTF. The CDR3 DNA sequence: TGTGCCAGCAGTGACATAGACGGGGTCGATGGCTACACCTTC.

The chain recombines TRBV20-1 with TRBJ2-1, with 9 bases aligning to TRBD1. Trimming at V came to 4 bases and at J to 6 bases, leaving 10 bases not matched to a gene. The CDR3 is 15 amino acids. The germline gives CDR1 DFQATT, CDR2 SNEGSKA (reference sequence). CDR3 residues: CSAKRTGEGSNEQFF. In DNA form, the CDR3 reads TGCAGTGCTAAACGGACAGGGGAGGGTTCCAATGAGCAGTTCTTC.

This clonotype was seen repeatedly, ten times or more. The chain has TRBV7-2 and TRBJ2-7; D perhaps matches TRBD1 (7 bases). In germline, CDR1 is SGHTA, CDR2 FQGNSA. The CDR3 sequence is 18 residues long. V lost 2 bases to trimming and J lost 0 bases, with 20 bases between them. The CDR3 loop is CASSLSRGGAGSSYEQYF. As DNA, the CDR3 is TGTGCCAGCAGCTTATCGAGAGGGGGCGCCGGGAGCTCCTACGAGCAGTACTTC.

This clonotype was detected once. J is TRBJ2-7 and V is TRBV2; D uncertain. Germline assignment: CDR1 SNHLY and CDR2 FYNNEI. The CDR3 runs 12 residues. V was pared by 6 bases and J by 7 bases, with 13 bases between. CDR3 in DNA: TGTGCCAGCAGATTCGACTTGAGTGAGCAGTACTTC. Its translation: CASRFDLSEQYF.

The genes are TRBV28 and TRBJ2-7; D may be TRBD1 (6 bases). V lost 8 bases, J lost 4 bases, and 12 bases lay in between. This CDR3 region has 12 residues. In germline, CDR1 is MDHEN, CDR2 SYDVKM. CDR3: CASAGEGYEQYF. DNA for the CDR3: TGTGCCAGCGCAGGGGAAGGATACGAGCAGTACTTC.

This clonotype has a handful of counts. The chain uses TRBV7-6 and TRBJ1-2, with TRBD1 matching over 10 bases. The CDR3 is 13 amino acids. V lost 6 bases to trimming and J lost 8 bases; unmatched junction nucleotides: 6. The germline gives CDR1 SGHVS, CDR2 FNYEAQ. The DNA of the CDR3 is TGTGCCAGCAGGACCGGGACAGGGGAAGGCTACACCTTC. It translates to CASRTGTGEGYTF.

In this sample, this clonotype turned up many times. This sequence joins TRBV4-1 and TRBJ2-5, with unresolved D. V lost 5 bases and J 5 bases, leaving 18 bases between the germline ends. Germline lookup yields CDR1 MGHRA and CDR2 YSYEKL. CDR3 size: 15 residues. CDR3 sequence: CASSYLRSGWETQYF. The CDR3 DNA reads TGCGCCAGCAGCTATCTCCGGTCTGGATGGGAGACCCAGTACTTC.

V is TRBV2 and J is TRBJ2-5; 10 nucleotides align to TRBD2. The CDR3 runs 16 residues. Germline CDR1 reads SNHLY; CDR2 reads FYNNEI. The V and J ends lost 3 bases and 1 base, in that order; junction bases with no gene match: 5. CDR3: CASSEGSSGSQETQYF. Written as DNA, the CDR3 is TGTGCCAGCAGTGAGGGCTCTAGCGGGAGCCAAGAGACCCAGTACTTC.

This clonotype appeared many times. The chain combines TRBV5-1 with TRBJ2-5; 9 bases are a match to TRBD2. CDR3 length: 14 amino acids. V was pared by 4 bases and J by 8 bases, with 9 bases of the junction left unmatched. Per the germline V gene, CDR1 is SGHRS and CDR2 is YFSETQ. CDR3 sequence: CASSGGGARDTQYF. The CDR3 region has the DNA TGCGCCAGCAGCGGCGGGGGGGCGCGGGACACCCAGTACTTC.

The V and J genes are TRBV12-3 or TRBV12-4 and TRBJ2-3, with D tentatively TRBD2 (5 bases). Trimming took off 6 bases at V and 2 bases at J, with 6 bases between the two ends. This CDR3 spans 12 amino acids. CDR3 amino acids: CASSGITDTQYF. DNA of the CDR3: TGTGCCAGCAGCGGGATCACAGATACGCAGTATTTT.

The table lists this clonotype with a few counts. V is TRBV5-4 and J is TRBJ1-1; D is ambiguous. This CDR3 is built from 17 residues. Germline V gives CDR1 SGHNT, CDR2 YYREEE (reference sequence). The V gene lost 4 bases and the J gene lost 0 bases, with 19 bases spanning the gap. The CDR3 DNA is TGTGCCAGCAGCCAAACCAATGTGGCAGCGATGAACACTGAAGCTTTCTTT. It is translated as CASSQTNVAAMNTEAFF. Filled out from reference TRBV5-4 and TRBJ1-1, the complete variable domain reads ETGVTQSPTHLIKTRGQQVTLRCSSQSGHNTVSWYQQALGQGPQFIFQYYREEENGRGNFPPRFSGLQFPNYSSELNVNALELDDSALYLCASSQTNVAAMNTEAFFGQGTRLTVV.

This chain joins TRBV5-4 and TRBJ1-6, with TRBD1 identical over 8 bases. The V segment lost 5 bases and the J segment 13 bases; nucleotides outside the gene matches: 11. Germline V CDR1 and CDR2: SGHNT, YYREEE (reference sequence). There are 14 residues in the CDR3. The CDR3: CASSQDRVGSPLHF. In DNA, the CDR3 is TGTGCCAGCAGTCAGGACAGGGTTGGTTCGCCCCTCCACTTT.

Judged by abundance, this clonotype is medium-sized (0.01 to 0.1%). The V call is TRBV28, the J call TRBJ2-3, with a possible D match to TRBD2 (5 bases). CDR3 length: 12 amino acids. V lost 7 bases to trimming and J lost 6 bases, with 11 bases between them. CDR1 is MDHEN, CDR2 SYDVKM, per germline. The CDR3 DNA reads TGTGCCAGCACACGGGGAAGTGATACGCAGTATTTT. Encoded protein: CASTRGSDTQYF.

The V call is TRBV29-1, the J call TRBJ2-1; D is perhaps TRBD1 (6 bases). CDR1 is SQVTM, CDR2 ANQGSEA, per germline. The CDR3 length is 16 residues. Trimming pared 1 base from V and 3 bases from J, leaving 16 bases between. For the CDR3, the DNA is TGCAGCGTTGAAGGAGGGCGAGGGGGTGACTACAATGAGCAGTTCTTC. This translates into CSVEGGRGGDYNEQFF.

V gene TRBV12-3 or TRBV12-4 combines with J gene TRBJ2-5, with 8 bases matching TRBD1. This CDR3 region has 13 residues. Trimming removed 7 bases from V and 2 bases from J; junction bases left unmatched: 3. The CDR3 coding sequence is TGTGCCAGCAAGACAGGGGAGCAAGAGACCCAGTACTTC. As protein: CASKTGEQETQYF.

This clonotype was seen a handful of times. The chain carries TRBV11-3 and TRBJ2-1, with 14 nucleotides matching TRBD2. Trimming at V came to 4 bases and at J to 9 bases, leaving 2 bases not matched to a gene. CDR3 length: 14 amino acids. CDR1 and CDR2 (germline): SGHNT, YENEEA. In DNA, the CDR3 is TGTGCCAGCAGCTCCGGACTAGCGGGAGGTGAGCAGTTCTTC. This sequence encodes CASSSGLAGGEQFF.

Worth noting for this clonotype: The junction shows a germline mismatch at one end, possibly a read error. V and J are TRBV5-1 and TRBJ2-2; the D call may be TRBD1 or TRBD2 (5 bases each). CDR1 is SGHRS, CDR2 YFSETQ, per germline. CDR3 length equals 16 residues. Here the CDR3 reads CASSPRQNPNTGELVF. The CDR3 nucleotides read TGCGCCAGCAGCCCGCGACAGAACCCGAACACCGGGGAGCTGGTTTTT.

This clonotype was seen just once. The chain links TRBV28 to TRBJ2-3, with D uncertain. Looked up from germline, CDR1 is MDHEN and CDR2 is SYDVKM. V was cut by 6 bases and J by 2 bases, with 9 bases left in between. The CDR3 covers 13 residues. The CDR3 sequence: CASSGGITDTQYF. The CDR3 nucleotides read TGTGCCAGCAGCGGCGGAATCACAGATACGCAGTATTTT.

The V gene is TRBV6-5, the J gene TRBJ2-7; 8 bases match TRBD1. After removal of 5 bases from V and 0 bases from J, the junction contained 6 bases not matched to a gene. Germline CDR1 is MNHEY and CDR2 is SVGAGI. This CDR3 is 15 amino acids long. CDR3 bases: TGTGCCAGCAGTGCAATAACAGGGGGCTCCTACGAGCAGTACTTC. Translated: CASSAITGGSYEQYF.

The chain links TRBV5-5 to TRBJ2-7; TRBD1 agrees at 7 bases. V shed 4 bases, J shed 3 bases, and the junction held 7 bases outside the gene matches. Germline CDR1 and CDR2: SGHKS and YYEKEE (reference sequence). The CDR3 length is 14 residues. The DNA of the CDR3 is TGTGCCAGCAGCAGAACGGGACAGCACTACGAGCAGTACTTC. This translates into CASSRTGQHYEQYF.

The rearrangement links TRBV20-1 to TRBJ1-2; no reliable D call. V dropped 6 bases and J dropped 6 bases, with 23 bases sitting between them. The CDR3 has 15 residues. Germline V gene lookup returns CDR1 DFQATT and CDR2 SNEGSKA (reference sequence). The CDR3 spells CSARFNGGGRDGYTF. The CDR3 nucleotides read TGCAGTGCCAGATTTAATGGAGGAGGCAGAGATGGCTACACCTTC.

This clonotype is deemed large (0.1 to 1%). For the CDR3, the DNA is TGTGCCAGCAGTGAAGCGGTGGGGCTGGGACCAGATACGCAGTATTTT. Translation gives CASSEAVGLGPDTQYF. The V gene is TRBV6-1, the J gene TRBJ2-3; possibly TRBD1 or TRBD2 for D (5 bases each). CDR1 and CDR2 from the germline V gene are MNHNS and SASEGT. This CDR3 contains 16 residues. V was shortened by 0 bases and J by 4 bases, with 14 bases between the two germline ends.

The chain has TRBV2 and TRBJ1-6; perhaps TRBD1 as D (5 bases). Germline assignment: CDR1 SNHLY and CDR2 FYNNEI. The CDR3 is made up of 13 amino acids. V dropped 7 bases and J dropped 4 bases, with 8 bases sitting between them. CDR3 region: CASKTDYNSPLHF. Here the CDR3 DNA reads TGTGCCAGCAAGACAGATTATAATTCACCCCTCCACTTT.

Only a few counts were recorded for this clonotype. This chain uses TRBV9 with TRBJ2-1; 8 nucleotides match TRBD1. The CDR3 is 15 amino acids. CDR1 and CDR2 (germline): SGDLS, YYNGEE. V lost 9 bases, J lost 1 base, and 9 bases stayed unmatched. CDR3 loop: CANTPGGASYNEQFF. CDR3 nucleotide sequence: TGTGCCAACACTCCAGGGGGCGCATCCTACAATGAGCAGTTCTTC.